Below are 12 T cell receptor beta chains sequenced from a single sample in a study of blood T cell repertoires in COVID-19. TCRdb keeps only in-frame clones here, not all; method: immunoSEQ multiplex PCR. The table shows about 190,000 clones, with roughly 85% occurring only once. The sample taken for sequencing was peripheral blood. These receptors were obtained from a woman in her 70s with acute or convalescent COVID-19.

V gene TRBV24-1 combines with J gene TRBJ2-7; D is uncertain. The germline gives CDR1 KGHDR, CDR2 SFDVKD. This CDR3 contains 14 residues. The V and J ends lost 2 bases and 0 bases respectively, with 7 bases between them. CDR3 residues: CATSDSTNSYEQYF. CDR3 sequence (DNA): TGTGCCACCAGTGATTCTACGAACTCCTACGAGCAGTACTTC.

The chain links TRBV18 to TRBJ2-2; 9 bases are shared with TRBD1. Germline CDR1 reads KGHSH; CDR2 reads LQKENI. V was clipped by 3 bases and J by 1 base; unmatched bases: 3. The CDR3 length is 16 residues. The CDR3 bases are TGTGCCAGCTCACCTCGACAGGGGGGGAACACCGGGGAGCTGTTTTTT. This encodes CASSPRQGGNTGELFF. Full variable domain (remainder filled in from reference TRBV18 and TRBJ2-2): NAGVMQNPRHLVRRRGQEARLRCSPMKGHSHVYWYRQLPEEGLKFMVYLQKENIIDESGMPKERFSAEFPKEGPSILRIQQVVRGDSAAYFCASSPRQGGNTGELFFGEGSRLTVL.

The chain employs TRBV3-1 (or the pseudogene TRBV3-2) and TRBJ2-3; a weak D match, TRBD1 (6 bases). Germline CDR1 and CDR2: LGHDT and YNNKEL (reference sequence). This CDR3 has 15 amino acids. Trimming removed 6 bases from V and 0 bases from J, with 13 bases in between. The CDR3 DNA reads TGTGCCAGCAGGTACAGGACAGCTAGCACAGATACGCAGTATTTT. Translating it yields CASRYRTASTDTQYF.

J is TRBJ2-7 and V is TRBV19; TRBD2 matches at 9 bases. The trim removed 5 bases at V and 3 bases at J, leaving 11 bases unmatched. Germline loops: CDR1 LNHDA, CDR2 SQIVND (reference sequence). The CDR3 contains 16 residues. The CDR3 region has the DNA TGTGCCAGTAGTTCGATTAGCGGGAGAACCCTCTACGAGCAGTACTTC. It translates to CASSSISGRTLYEQYF.

This clone appeared many times. The chain is built from TRBV27 and TRBJ1-6, with D perhaps TRBD1 (5 bases). The CDR3 is 13 residues long. In germline, CDR1 is MNHEY, CDR2 SMNVEV (reference sequence). The ends were cut back, 7 bases at V and 4 bases at J, with 8 bases in the middle. CDR3 loop: CASKPGYNSPLHF. The CDR3 DNA follows: TGTGCCAGCAAGCCAGGGTATAATTCACCCCTCCACTTT.

This clone appeared a single time. This chain's CDR3 is CAWSLQGPAYEQYF. CDR3 in DNA: TGTGCCTGGAGTTTACAGGGGCCGGCCTACGAGCAGTACTTC. The rearrangement joins TRBV30 to TRBJ2-7; the match to TRBD1 covers 7 bases. Germline CDR1 and CDR2: GTSNPN and SVGIG (reference sequence). V lost 2 bases, J lost 2 bases, and 6 bases stayed unmatched. There are 14 residues in the CDR3.

The chain joins TRBV7-8 to TRBJ2-1, with 7 bases matching TRBD1. CDR3 size: 16 residues. V lost 1 base and J lost 3; bases outside the gene matches: 6. CDR1 is SGHVS and CDR2 is FQNEAQ in the germline V gene. CDR3 in DNA: TGTGCCAGCAGCTTAGGCGTGACAGGGAACTACAATGAGCAGTTCTTC. Translated: CASSLGVTGNYNEQFF.

V is TRBV15 and J is TRBJ2-1; D ambiguous. The CDR3 covers 16 residues. CDR1 LNHNV and CDR2 YYDKDF come from the germline V gene (reference sequence). Deletions cut 4 bases from V and 3 bases from J, with 16 bases between. The CDR3 region is CATSIGYERLYNEQFF. CDR3 nucleotide sequence: TGTGCCACCAGCATCGGATACGAGAGACTCTACAATGAGCAGTTCTTC.

This clone showed up just a few times. The chain combines TRBV5-1 with TRBJ1-5; D gene unclear. CDR1 is SGHRS and CDR2 is YFSETQ in the germline V gene. There are 15 residues in the CDR3. Trimming took 1 base from V and 5 from J, leaving 13 bases between them. The CDR3 coding sequence is TGCGCCAGCAGCTTGAATACGGGGTCGGATCAGCCCCAGCATTTT. Its translation: CASSLNTGSDQPQHF.

The chain uses TRBV6-5 and TRBJ1-4, with 7 bases that match TRBD1. Germline V gene lookup returns CDR1 MNHEY and CDR2 SVGAGI. The junction had 11 bases not matched to a gene; V was cut back by 6 bases and J by 7 bases. The CDR3 has 15 amino acids. DNA for the CDR3: TGTGCCAGCAGCTATAGAGGGGGCGTAGGTGAAAAACTGTTTTTT. This gives the protein CASSYRGGVGEKLFF.

With respect to this clone: This same CDR3 is encoded by further DNA sequences in the sample. This chain links TRBV3-1 (or the pseudogene TRBV3-2) with TRBJ1-2, with a tentative D call TRBD1 (6 bases). CDR3 length: 17 residues. V was pared by 1 base and J by 8 bases, with 23 bases between. Per the germline V gene, CDR1 is LGHDT and CDR2 is YNNKEL (reference sequence). Written as DNA, the CDR3 is TGTGCCAGCAGCCAAGGACTACAGACTGGGGGCGGGGGGGGCTACACCTTC. It encodes CASSQGLQTGGGGGYTF.

V gene TRBV12-3 or TRBV12-4 combines with J gene TRBJ1-2; D gene ambiguous. Trimming cost V 3 bases and J 1 base, with 6 bases left between them. This CDR3 contains 13 residues. The CDR3 DNA sequence: TGTGCCAGCAGTTTGTATAGTAACTATGGCTACACCTTC. Its protein product is CASSLYSNYGYTF.